This T cell receptor (beta chain) appears in the sequencing data of a study of cytomegalovirus exposure and HLA in healthy donors. Study-level points and caveats: Most TCR beta V segments were productive about 87% or about 30% of the time in an earlier analysis. 164 TCR beta chains were listed as cytomegalovirus-associated.

The V and J ends lost 3 bases and 7 bases, in that order; junction bases with no gene match: 8. CDR3 length equals 14 residues. Germline V gene data show CDR1 as GTSNPN and CDR2 as SVGIG (reference sequence). Comment on this clone: Its antigen is unknown.

PCR employed 60 Vbeta and 13 Jbeta primers. Generated by immunoSEQ multiplex PCR, the TCRdb table keeps only in-frame clones and is missing some. The repertoire includes about 43,000 clones, about 80% of them detected once, and roughly 1.4% sits in the top ten. The chain combines TRBV30 with TRBJ1-4; 7 positions match TRBD1. The sample taken for sequencing was PBMCs. The sequence was collected from a young man in good health and CMV-seronegative. The CDR3 bases are TGTGCCTGGAGCGGTAGTACAGGGGTTGAAAAACTGTTTTTT. It translates to CAWSGSTGVEKLFF.